The TCR beta chain described here comes from a study of control samples from healthy donors and cancer patients. Germline V gene lookup returns CDR1 SGHNT and CDR2 YYREEE (reference sequence). Trimming left V 4 bases short and J 3 bases short, with 9 bases between. The CDR3 extends over 13 amino acids. This clone was seen just once. Produced via immunoSEQ multiplex PCR; TCRdb's table is partial and in-frame only. This sample has approximately 100,000 clones, with approximately 86% found just once. The source material was blood. The source is a man aged 30 to 39 in good health. V gene TRBV5-4 combines with J gene TRBJ2-3, with D possibly being TRBD1 (6 bases). The CDR3 sequence: CASSPQGTDTQYF. The CDR3 nucleotides read TGTGCCAGCAGCCCACAGGGAACAGATACGCAGTATTTT.